This is a list of T cell receptor beta chains from one sample in a study of shared clonotypes between healthy human individuals. Assay: immunoSEQ multiplex PCR; the TCRdb copy retains only in-frame clones and omits some. The sample has about 1 million clones; about 75% are singletons. The specimen sequenced was memory CD4+ T cells sorted from blood. Receptor source: a man between 18 and 29 years old in good health. Both conserved end residues are part of each CDR3. Fields, in order: D gene, clone size, V gene, J gene, CDR3 DNA, CDR3 protein. The D gene is left open where the match is weak. Clone size is not always given. Where it is, it says once, few, many or a class for expanded clones.

>NA|NA|TRBV30|TRBJ2-1
TGTGCCTGGAGTCCCAGGTGGAATGAGCAGTTCTTC
CAWSPRWNEQFF
>TRBD2|many|TRBV7-2|TRBJ2-5
TGTGCCAGCAGCCCTAGCGGGAGGGTAGAAGAGACCCAGTACTTC
CASSPSGRVEETQYF
>NA|many|TRBV19|TRBJ1-5
TGTGCCAGTAGTATAGAGTCTGGACAGCCCCAGCATTTT
CASSIESGQPQHF
>NA|NA|TRBV10-3|TRBJ2-1
TGTGCCATCAAAGCAGCCCTGAGCTCCTACAATGAGCAGTTCTTC
CAIKAALSSYNEQFF
>NA|NA|TRBV9|TRBJ2-7
TGTGCCAGCAGCGTAGCAGCGGCCACCTACGAGCAGTACTTC
CASSVAAATYEQYF
>NA|NA|TRBV6-5|TRBJ2-2
TGTGCCAGCAGTTACAAGAGGCCCACCGGGGAGCTGTTTTTT
CASSYKRPTGELFF
>NA|NA|TRBV19|TRBJ1-6
TGTGCCAGTGGATCGGGGCTCTCCTATAATTCACCCCTCCACTTT
CASGSGLSYNSPLHF
>NA|NA|TRBV4-1|TRBJ1-3
TGCGCCAGCAGCCAAGGACGCCTCTCTGGAAACACCATATATTTT
CASSQGRLSGNTIYF
>NA|once|TRBV19|TRBJ2-5
TGTGCCAGTAGTAGCGGGGGCCGGGAAGAGACCCAGTACTTC
CASSSGGREETQYF
>TRBD1|NA|TRBV25-1|TRBJ2-5
TGTGCCAGCCGACAGGGGGCCGAGACCCAGTACTTC
CASRQGAETQYF
>TRBD1|NA|TRBV6-1|TRBJ2-3
TGTGCCAGCAGTGAAAGGGGGCATCCGACCACAGATACGCAGTATTTT
CASSERGHPTTDTQYF
>NA|NA|TRBV2|TRBJ1-1
TGTGCCAGCAAATCGGGGGGCGCGAGAGCTTTCTTT
CASKSGGARAFF
>NA|NA|TRBV10-3|TRBJ2-5
TGTGCCACCGGGACACGGCCCCAAGAGACCCAGTACTTC
CATGTRPQETQYF
>NA|NA|TRBV21-1|TRBJ2-7
TGTGCCAGCCCTAGACTAGCGGGAAACTACGAGCAGTACTTC
CASPRLAGNYEQYF
>NA|NA|TRBV2|TRBJ2-7
TGTGCCAGCAGCGCAGCGGTACTGGTGGAGCAGTACTTC
CASSAAVLVEQYF
>TRBD2|NA|TRBV15|TRBJ2-3
TGTGCCACCAGCAGAGGGAGGCGGGAGGGTGGGATGCAGTATTTT
CATSRGRREGGMQYF
>NA|NA|TRBV2|TRBJ2-2
TGTGCCAGCAGAGTCCGGGGTAACACCGGGGAGCTGTTTTTT
CASRVRGNTGELFF
>NA|NA|TRBV28|TRBJ1-2
TGTGCCAGCAGTTTTGGGGGCGGCGGCTACACCTTC
CASSFGGGGYTF
>NA|few|TRBV19|TRBJ1-4
TGTGCCAGTAGCTCCAGACAGGAAGAAAAACTGTTTTTT
CASSSRQEEKLFF
>NA|NA|TRBV10-3|TRBJ2-1
TGTGCCATCAGTGCATCGACGGTTGTTGAGCAGTTCTTC
CAISASTVVEQFF
>TRBD1|NA|TRBV2|TRBJ1-5
TGTGCCACCACTAGTCAGGGACAGCAGCCCCAGCATTTT
CATTSQGQQPQHF
>NA|NA|TRBV2|TRBJ1-3
TGTGCCAGCAGCGGGGACCGAACTGGAAACACCATATATTTT
CASSGDRTGNTIYF
>NA|NA|TRBV25-1|TRBJ1-3
TGTGCCAGCTCCAACCCGGGGTCATTAGGAAACACCATATATTTT
CASSNPGSLGNTIYF
>NA|NA|TRBV5-1|TRBJ2-5
TGCGCCAGCAGCTTGGACGGGGGCCGAGAGACCCAGTACTTC
CASSLDGGRETQYF
>NA|many|TRBV6-1|TRBJ2-3
TGTGCCAGCAGTGGGCAGTCGGGGGCAGATACGCAGTATTTT
CASSGQSGADTQYF
>NA|once|TRBV6-5|TRBJ1-4
TGTGCCAGCAGTTATCTCCAGCTGGCTAAGGAAGGAAAACTGTTTTTT
CASSYLQLAKEGKLFF
>TRBD1|few|TRBV19|TRBJ1-4
TGTGCCAGTAGCACCGGGACAGCTAATGAAAAACTGTTTTTT
CASSTGTANEKLFF
>NA|NA|TRBV6-1|TRBJ1-2
TGTGCCAGCAGTGAAAGACCCCTTGGCTACACCTTC
CASSERPLGYTF
>NA|NA|TRBV7-6|TRBJ2-3
TGTGCCAGCAGCCAAAATGGGGGCACAGATACGCAGTATTTT
CASSQNGGTDTQYF
>NA|NA|TRBV5-1|TRBJ2-2
TGCGCCAGCAGCTTGTCGGGCCCAGACCGGCCGACCGGGGAGCTGTTTTTT
CASSLSGPDRPTGELFF
>TRBD2|NA|TRBV7-9|TRBJ2-5
TGTGCCAGCAGCTTAGGTTCTAGCGGGACCGAGGGTAATTGGATCCAGTACTTC
CASSLGSSGTEGNWIQYF
>TRBD1|NA|TRBV11-2|TRBJ2-7
TGTGCCAGCAGCTTAGTTGGGACAGGAAAGATCTACGAGCAGTACTTC
CASSLVGTGKIYEQYF